Listed below are T cell receptor beta chains from one sample, sequenced in a study of OX40 agonist ivuxolimab in advanced cancers. Here immunoSEQ multiplex PCR was the method, and the copy in TCRdb shows in-frame clones only, minus some. The table has tens of thousands of clones, about 85% seen once; the top ten hold less than 20%. The sequences come from CD4+ or CD8+ T cells sorted from blood, collected in a trial of the OX40 agonist ivuxolimab. The origin of the receptors is an adult with an advanced solid tumor such as melanoma, head and neck, liver or kidney cancer. The CDR3 runs from the conserved cysteine through the conserved F or W. D genes are given only for firm matches. Clone size is not always given. Where it is, it says once, few, many or a class for expanded clones.

abundance,d_gene,j_gene,v_gene,CDR3nt,CDR3aa
.,TRBD1,TRBJ1-2,TRBV9,TGTGCCAGCAGCGTAGGTTGGGACAGCTATGGCTACACCTTC,CASSVGWDSYGYTF
.,.,TRBJ2-7,TRBV6-5,TGTGCCAGCAGTACCTACAGGGATTCCTACGAGCAGTACTTC,CASSTYRDSYEQYF
few,.,TRBJ2-7,TRBV9,TGTGCCAGCAGCGTAGGGGGGGAGAACGAGCAGTACTTC,CASSVGGENEQYF
.,.,TRBJ2-2,TRBV12-5,TGTGCTAGTGGTTTGGTTCTTACAGGTGTATGGGTCACCGGGGAGCTGTTTTTT,CASGLVLTGVWVTGELFF
once,.,TRBJ1-2,TRBV30,TGTGCCCAGCGGGGCCAGGGCTATGGCTACACCTTC,CAQRGQGYGYTF
few,TRBD2,TRBJ2-7,TRBV10-3,TGTGCCATCAGTGACCCGATAACTAGCGGCTCCTACGAGCAGTACTTC,CAISDPITSGSYEQYF
.,TRBD2,TRBJ2-7,TRBV27,TGTGCCAGCAGTTCCGGGACTAGCGGCGTCGGGCAGTACTTC,CASSSGTSGVGQYF
.,.,TRBJ1-2,TRBV7-2,TGTGCCAGCAGCTATCTGAGTAGTAACTATGGCTACACCTTC,CASSYLSSNYGYTF
.,.,TRBJ1-2,TRBV18,TGTGCCAGCTCACCACCCCGGGGACTCTATGGCTACACCTTC,CASSPPRGLYGYTF
.,TRBD2,TRBJ2-5,TRBV4-1,TGCGCCAGCAGCCAAGAGCTAGCGGGGGGGCGTTTGGAGACCCAGTACTTC,CASSQELAGGRLETQYF
.,.,TRBJ1-3,TRBV5-1,TGCGCCAGCAGCTCGTTTGGGGCCGGAAACACCATATATTTT,CASSSFGAGNTIYF
.,.,TRBJ2-7,TRBV9,TGTGCCAGCAGCGCCGCCGGTTTAGCCTCCTACGAGCAGTACTTC,CASSAAGLASYEQYF
.,.,TRBJ2-6,TRBV14,TGTGCCAGCAGCCATCGGGAATCTGGGGCCAACGTCCTGACTTTC,CASSHRESGANVLTF
.,.,TRBJ2-7,TRBV7-9,TGTGCCAGCACCTCGAGCGAGGGGTCCTCCTACGAGCAGTACTTC,CASTSSEGSSYEQYF
.,.,TRBJ2-1,TRBV7-2,TGTGCCAGCAGCTTAACTCGCTTGGAGAGGTCAGGCGACAATGAGCAGTTCTTC,CASSLTRLERSGDNEQFF
.,.,TRBJ1-1,TRBV7-2,TGTGCCAGCAGCTTAGTTGAAGGGGGCACTGAAGCTTTCTTT,CASSLVEGGTEAFF
many,TRBD2,TRBJ2-1,TRBV7-3,TGTGCCAGCAGCTCATCCGGACTAGCGGGGAATGAGCAGTTCTTC,CASSSSGLAGNEQFF
.,.,TRBJ2-1,TRBV7-3,TGTGCCAGCAGCCCAGGGAGCCTTGCCTACAATGAGCAGTTCTTC,CASSPGSLAYNEQFF
.,.,TRBJ2-3,TRBV9,TGTGCCAGCTGGGGCGGATCCACAGATACGCAGTATTTT,CASWGGSTDTQYF
.,.,TRBJ1-1,TRBV5-5,TGTGCCAGCAGCTTGGCGGGGGGCGGCGCTGAAGCTTTCTTT,CASSLAGGGAEAFF
.,TRBD1,TRBJ2-5,TRBV10-3,TGTGCCATCAGTGAGTTTCGACAGGGGAGGGAGACCCAGTACTTC,CAISEFRQGRETQYF
.,TRBD2,TRBJ2-7,TRBV5-1,TGCGCCAGCAGCTTGGGCCTAGCGGGGGGCACGGAGCAGTACTTC,CASSLGLAGGTEQYF
.,.,TRBJ2-4,TRBV7-2,TGTGCCAGCAGCTTCGGGACTTTGGACATTCAGTACTTC,CASSFGTLDIQYF
.,.,TRBJ2-3,TRBV5-6,TGTGCCAGCAGCTTGAGAGGGTGGAGCACAGATACGCAGTATTTT,CASSLRGWSTDTQYF
.,TRBD1,TRBJ1-4,TRBV5-4,TGTGCCAGCAGCCGGACAGGCTCAACTAATGAAAAACTGTTTTTT,CASSRTGSTNEKLFF
.,.,TRBJ2-3,TRBV7-2,TGTGCCAGCCATCTATGGACCACAGATACGCAGTATTTT,CASHLWTTDTQYF
.,.,TRBJ1-2,TRBV11-2,TGTGCCAGCAGCTTAGAGTCCGGACCGAGCTATGGCTACACCTTC,CASSLESGPSYGYTF
.,TRBD1,TRBJ1-2,TRBV7-2,TGTGCCAGCAGCTTAGATGGGACAGGGAAATCATATGGCTACACCTTC,CASSLDGTGKSYGYTF
.,.,TRBJ1-1,TRBV19,TGTGCCAGTAGTATAGCTCTGGGGGAGAGGCTGAACACTGAAGCTTTCTTT,CASSIALGERLNTEAFF
.,.,TRBJ2-7,TRBV5-1,TGCGCCAGCAGCTTGGCCAGGAACGAGCAGTACTTC,CASSLARNEQYF
.,.,TRBJ2-7,TRBV28,TGTGCCAGCAGTTTGTTCCCATCGAGCGAGAGGGAGCAGTACTTC,CASSLFPSSEREQYF
.,TRBD1,TRBJ2-7,TRBV4-3,TGCGCCAGCAGCCAAGATTATTCGTCGGGACAGGGTCTCTACGAGCAGTACTTC,CASSQDYSSGQGLYEQYF
.,.,TRBJ1-4,TRBV11-1,TGTGCCAGCAGCTTCGGGGGCGGAAAACTGTTTTTT,CASSFGGGKLFF
.,.,TRBJ2-3,TRBV15,TGTGCCACCAGCAGAGATCCCCGGGGGTGGACAGATACGCAGTATTTT,CATSRDPRGWTDTQYF
.,.,TRBJ2-2,TRBV9,TGTGCCAGCAGCGTAGAGACCGGGGAGCTGTTTTTT,CASSVETGELFF
.,TRBD2,TRBJ2-1,TRBV11-3,TGTGCCAGCAGCCAGATCCGCGGGAGCTCCTACAATGAGCAGTTCTTC,CASSQIRGSSYNEQFF
.,.,TRBJ2-2,TRBV7-9,TGTGCCAGCAGCGCCAGTGGGGTATCCGGGGAGCTGTTTTTT,CASSASGVSGELFF
.,TRBD1,TRBJ2-7,TRBV9,TGTGCCAGCAGCGTAGGGGACAGGGCGGTTTTTACTAGCGAGCAGTACTTC,CASSVGDRAVFTSEQYF
.,.,TRBJ1-1,TRBV4-1,TGCGCCAGCAGCCAAGAGGTTTTGGGTAGGCGTGAAGCTTTCTTT,CASSQEVLGRREAFF
.,TRBD1,TRBJ1-4,TRBV27,TGTGCCAGCAGTCCAAAGGGGGCTTATAATGAAAAACTGTTTTTT,CASSPKGAYNEKLFF
once,.,TRBJ2-1,TRBV5-3,TGTGCCAGAAGCTTGTGGGTGGGGTACAATGAGCAGTTCTTC,CARSLWVGYNEQFF
.,.,TRBJ1-1,TRBV30,TGTGCCTGGAAAGCAGTTTCGAACACTGAAGCTTTCTTT,CAWKAVSNTEAFF
.,TRBD1,TRBJ2-7,TRBV7-6,TGTGCCAGCAGCTTAGGGGGACAGTTCTACGAGCAGTACTTC,CASSLGGQFYEQYF